This TCR beta chain stems from a study of CDR3 diversity in severe acne. This CDR3 spans 15 amino acids. V lost 0 bases, J lost 4 bases, and 3 bases stayed unmatched. Germline CDR1 and CDR2: MNHEY and SVGAGI. A single record per CDR3 protein comes from TCRdb applying MiXCR to the PCR reads. Found here are more than 85,000 distinct CDR3 sequences, 49% of them singletons; the top ten hold approximately 10%. Source material: blood. The chain is built from TRBV6-5 and TRBJ2-3, with 8 bases that match TRBD2. The receptor comes from a male donor with severe acne vulgaris. CDR3 amino acids: CASSYSTGGPDTQYF. In DNA form, the CDR3 reads TGTGCCAGCAGTTACTCGACGGGGGGGCCAGATACGCAGTATTTT.